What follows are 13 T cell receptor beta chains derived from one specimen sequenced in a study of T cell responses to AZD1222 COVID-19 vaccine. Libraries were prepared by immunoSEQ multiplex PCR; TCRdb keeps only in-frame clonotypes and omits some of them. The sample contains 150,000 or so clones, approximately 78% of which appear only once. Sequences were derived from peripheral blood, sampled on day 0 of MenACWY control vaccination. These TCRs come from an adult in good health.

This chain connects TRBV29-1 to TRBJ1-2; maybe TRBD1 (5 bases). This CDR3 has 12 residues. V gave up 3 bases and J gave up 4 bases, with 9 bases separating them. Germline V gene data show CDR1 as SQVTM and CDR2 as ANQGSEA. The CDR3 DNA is TGCAGCGTTGAGACAGACTCCTATGGCTACACCTTC. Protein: CSVETDSYGYTF.

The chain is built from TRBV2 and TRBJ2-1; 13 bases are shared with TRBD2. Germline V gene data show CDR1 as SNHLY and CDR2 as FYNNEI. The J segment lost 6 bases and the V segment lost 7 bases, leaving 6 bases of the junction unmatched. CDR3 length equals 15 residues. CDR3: CASTGGLAGRNEQFF. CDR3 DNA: TGTGCCAGCACCGGGGGACTAGCGGGGCGCAATGAGCAGTTCTTC.

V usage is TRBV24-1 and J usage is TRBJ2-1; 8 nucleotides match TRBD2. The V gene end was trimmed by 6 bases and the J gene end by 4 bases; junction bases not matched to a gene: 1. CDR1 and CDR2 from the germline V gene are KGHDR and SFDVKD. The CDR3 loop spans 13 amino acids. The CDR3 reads CATSLAGYNEQFF. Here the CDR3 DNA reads TGTGCCACCAGTTTAGCGGGGTACAATGAGCAGTTCTTC.

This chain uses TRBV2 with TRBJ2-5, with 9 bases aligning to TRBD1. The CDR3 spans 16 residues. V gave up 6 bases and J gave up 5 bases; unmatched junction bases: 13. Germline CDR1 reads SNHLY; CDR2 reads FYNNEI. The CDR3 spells CASSPDRGFSGETQYF. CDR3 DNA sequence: TGTGCCAGCAGCCCGGACAGGGGTTTCTCGGGGGAGACCCAGTACTTC.

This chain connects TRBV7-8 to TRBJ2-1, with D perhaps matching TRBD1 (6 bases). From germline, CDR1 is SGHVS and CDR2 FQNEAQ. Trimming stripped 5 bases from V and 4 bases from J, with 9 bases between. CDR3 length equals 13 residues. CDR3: CASSPQGYNEQFF. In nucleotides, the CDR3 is TGTGCCAGCAGCCCCCAGGGGTACAATGAGCAGTTCTTC.

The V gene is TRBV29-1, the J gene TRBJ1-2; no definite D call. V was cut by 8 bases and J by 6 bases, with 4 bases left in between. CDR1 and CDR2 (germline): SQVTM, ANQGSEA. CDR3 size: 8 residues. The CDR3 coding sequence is TGCAGCATCAATGGCTACACCTTC. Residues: CSINGYTF. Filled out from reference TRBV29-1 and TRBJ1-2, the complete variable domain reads SAVISQKPSRDICQRGTSLTIQCQVDSQVTMMFWYRQQPGQSLTLIATANQGSEATYESGFVIDKFPISRPNLTFSTLTVSNMSPEDSSIYLCSINGYTFGSGTRLTVV.

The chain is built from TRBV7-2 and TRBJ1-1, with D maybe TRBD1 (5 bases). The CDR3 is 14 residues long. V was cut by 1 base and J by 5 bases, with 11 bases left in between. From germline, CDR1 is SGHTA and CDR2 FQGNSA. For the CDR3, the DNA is TGTGCCAGCAGCTTAGGCGCCGGGGGGACTGAAGCTTTCTTT. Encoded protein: CASSLGAGGTEAFF.

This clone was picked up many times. CDR3 sequence reads: CASSGTSTGELFF. Here the CDR3 DNA reads TGTGCCAGCAGTGGGACTAGCACCGGGGAGCTGTTTTTT. This chain links TRBV6-4 with TRBJ2-2, with 7 bases fitting TRBD2. Trimming removed 4 bases from V and 4 bases from J; junction bases left unmatched: 0. The germline V gene encodes CDR1 MRHNA and CDR2 SNTAGT. The CDR3 loop spans 13 amino acids.

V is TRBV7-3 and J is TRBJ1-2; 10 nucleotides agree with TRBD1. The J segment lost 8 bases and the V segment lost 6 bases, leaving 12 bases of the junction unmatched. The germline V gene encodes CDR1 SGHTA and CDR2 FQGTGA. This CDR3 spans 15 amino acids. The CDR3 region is CASSRTTGGIEGYTF. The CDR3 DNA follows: TGTGCCAGCAGTAGGACGACAGGGGGCATCGAAGGCTACACCTTC.

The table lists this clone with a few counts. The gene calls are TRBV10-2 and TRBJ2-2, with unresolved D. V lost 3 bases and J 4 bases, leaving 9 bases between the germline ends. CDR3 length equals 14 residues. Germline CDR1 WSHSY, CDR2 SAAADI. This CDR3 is CASSDPGRTGELFF. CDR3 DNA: TGCGCCAGCAGTGACCCCGGACGCACCGGGGAGCTGTTTTTT.

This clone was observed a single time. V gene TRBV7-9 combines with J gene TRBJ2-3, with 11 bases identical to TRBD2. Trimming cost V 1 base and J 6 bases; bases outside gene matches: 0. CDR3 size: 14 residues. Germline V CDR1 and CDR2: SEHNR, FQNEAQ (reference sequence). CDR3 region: CASSLGLAGDTQYF. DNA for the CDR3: TGTGCCAGCAGCTTAGGACTAGCGGGGGATACGCAGTATTTT.

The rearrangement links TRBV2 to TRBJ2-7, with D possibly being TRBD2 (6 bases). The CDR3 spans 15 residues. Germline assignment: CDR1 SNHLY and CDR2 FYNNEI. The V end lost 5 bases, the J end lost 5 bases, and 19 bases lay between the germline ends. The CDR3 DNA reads TGTGCCAGCAGTCGGGACTCTCCCATCGTTGACGAGCAGTACTTC. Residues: CASSRDSPIVDEQYF.

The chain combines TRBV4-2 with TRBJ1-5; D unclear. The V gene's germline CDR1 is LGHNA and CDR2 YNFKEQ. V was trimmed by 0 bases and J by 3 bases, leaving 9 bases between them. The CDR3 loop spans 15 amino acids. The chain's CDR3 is CASSQDPRSNQPQHF. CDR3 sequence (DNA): TGTGCCAGCAGCCAAGATCCGAGGTCCAATCAGCCCCAGCATTTT.